Listed below are T cell receptor beta chains from one sample, sequenced in a study of Ad26.COV2.S vaccination and SARS-CoV-2 variants. Repertoires were generated with immunoSEQ multiplex PCR, while TCRdb's copy carries only in-frame clones and drops some. The sample contains hundreds of thousands of clones, about 88% of which appear only once. The specimen comprised peripheral blood, sampled in a trial of Ad26.COV2.S vaccine versus placebo. The receptors here all came from a person between 18 and 60 years old who received the Ad26.COV2.S COVID-19 vaccine or a placebo. The CDR3 runs from the conserved cysteine through the conserved F or W. Each record gives: V gene, J gene, clone size, D gene, CDR3 protein, CDR3 DNA. A D gene is named only where the DNA matches it firmly. Clone size is stated in some rows and not others, as once, few, many or a class when expanded.

V: TRBV11-2
J: TRBJ2-4
size: NA
D: NA
CDR3: CASSLGGIAKNIQYF
DNA: TGTGCCAGCAGCTTAGGAGGGATAGCCAAAAACATTCAGTACTTC

V: TRBV11-2
J: TRBJ2-1
size: NA
D: NA
CDR3: CASSSTPDTLNEQFF
DNA: TGTGCCAGCAGCTCAACCCCAGACACCCTCAATGAGCAGTTCTTC

V: TRBV6-2/TRBV6-3
J: TRBJ2-7
size: NA
D: TRBD2
CDR3: CASSYPDPLAGLSYEQYF
DNA: TGTGCCAGCAGTTACCCCGACCCTCTAGCGGGGCTCTCCTACGAGCAGTACTTC

V: TRBV28
J: TRBJ1-2
size: NA
D: NA
CDR3: CASSPRGYGYTF
DNA: TGTGCCAGCAGTCCCCGGGGCTATGGCTACACCTTC

V: TRBV3-1/TRBV3-2
J: TRBJ2-7
size: NA
D: NA
CDR3: CASSQEVASYEQYF
DNA: TGTGCCAGCAGCCAAGAAGTCGCATCCTACGAGCAGTACTTC

V: TRBV24-1
J: TRBJ2-5
size: NA
D: NA
CDR3: CATSDGQETQYF
DNA: TGTGCCACCAGTGATGGCCAAGAGACCCAGTACTTC

V: TRBV18
J: TRBJ1-2
size: NA
D: NA
CDR3: CASSPSAEWDGYTF
DNA: TGTGCCAGCTCACCCTCCGCGGAGTGGGATGGCTACACCTTC

V: TRBV9
J: TRBJ1-1
size: NA
D: TRBD1
CDR3: CASSGTGGITEAFF
DNA: TGTGCCAGCAGCGGGACAGGGGGCATCACTGAAGCTTTCTTT

V: TRBV3-1/TRBV3-2
J: TRBJ1-6
size: NA
D: NA
CDR3: CASSQDPGAYNSPLHF
DNA: TGTGCCAGCAGCCAAGATCCAGGGGCCTATAATTCACCCCTCCACTTT

V: TRBV18
J: TRBJ2-3
size: NA
D: NA
CDR3: CASSVGDTDTQYF
DNA: TGTGCCAGCTCGGTGGGGGACACAGATACGCAGTATTTT

V: TRBV27
J: TRBJ1-1
size: once
D: NA
CDR3: CASSLSTYTEAFF
DNA: TGTGCCAGCAGTTTATCGACCTACACTGAAGCTTTCTTT